Listed here is a single T cell receptor (beta chain). As yet, its antigen is unknown. TCRdb re-called the 5' RACE reads with MiXCR, one entry per CDR3 protein. Of about half a million distinct CDR3 sequences in the sample, 15% to 20% were seen once. The sample comes from a study of T-cell memory formation after mild COVID-19. Study results and limitations: Second-wave clones peaking on day 37 lacked confirmed SARS-CoV-2 specificity.

J was trimmed by 5 bases and V by 6 bases; bases with no gene match: 8. CDR1 is PRHDT and CDR2 is FYEKMQ in the germline V gene (reference sequence). CDR3 size: 15 residues. This chain joins TRBV13 and TRBJ2-1, with 9 positions matching TRBD1. The TCR was taken from an adult woman who had mild COVID-19 (a few samples of this study predate the infection). Cell type and time point are not known. Sequenced material: PBMCs or a T cell subset sorted from them (not recorded which). CDR3 nucleotide sequence: TGTGCCAGCAGTCCGGGACAGGGCCTGAACAATGAGCAGTTCTTC. Translation: CASSPGQGLNNEQFF.